This paragraph covers one T cell receptor (beta chain) sequence. The target antigen is unknown. This CDR3 is 11 amino acids long. Germline CDR1 reads DFQATT; CDR2 reads SNEGSKA (reference sequence). V lost 6 bases, J lost 4 bases, and 10 bases lay in between. Assay used: immunoSEQ multiplex PCR; TCRdb lists only in-frame clones, some missing. This repertoire shows 98,000 or so clones, around four fifths found once; its top ten account for about 0.89%. The data belong to a study of T cell clones after liver transplantation. Study summary: A pre-transplant mixed lymphocyte reaction with TCRbeta sequencing defined graft-donor-reactive clones followed in post-transplant blood. HCV positivity affected three of eight recipients; the rest lacked autoimmune or viral indications. Draws occurred before transplant, before withdrawal, and after complete or failed withdrawal. Broader study findings: Graft donor-reactive T cells may have migrated into the graft rather than being deleted.

V usage is TRBV20-1 and J usage is TRBJ2-7, with D possibly matching TRBD2 (5 bases). This receptor was obtained from a human donor who received a liver transplant. Material: CD4+ T cells from blood, obtained before liver transplant. The CDR3: CSARVSYEQYF. The CDR3 region has the DNA TGCAGTGCGCGGGTCTCTTACGAGCAGTACTTC.